Detailed here is one TCR beta chain. Its antigen is not known. This sample was taken from a study of cytomegalovirus exposure and HLA in healthy donors. General study results and limits: In a later analysis, the majority of CMV-associated beta chains seemingly showed HLA restriction. Reports indicate that TCR beta sequences accurately predicted the HLA-A and HLA-B alleles of most subjects. In vitro checks showed that a few CMV-associated chains really do target CMV antigens. Later analysis identified several of the most significant clusters that appeared linked to common viral pathogens.

The PCR contained 60 Vbeta and 13 Jbeta primers. TCRdb keeps only in-frame clones here, not all; method: immunoSEQ multiplex PCR. The table has more than 150,000 clones, around 82% seen once. There are 15 residues in the CDR3. V was cut by 1 base and J by 4 bases, with 14 bases left in between. CDR1 SEHNR and CDR2 FQNEAQ come from the germline V gene (reference sequence). This chain uses TRBV7-9 with TRBJ2-7, with D perhaps TRBD2 (5 bases). The clonotype was recovered from a woman in her 30s in good health and CMV-seropositive. Sequences were obtained from PBMCs. The CDR3 coding sequence is TGTGCCAGCAGCTTAGAGGTTCCCCGGGATTACGAGCAGTACTTC. It translates to CASSLEVPRDYEQYF.